The rows below give T cell receptor beta chains drawn from one sample of a study of T-cell memory formation after mild COVID-19. MiXCR, run by TCRdb on the 5' RACE reads, gives a single entry per CDR3 protein. This sample has roughly 160,000 distinct CDR3 sequences, with roughly 13% found just once. Sequenced material: PBMCs or a T cell subset sorted from them (not recorded which). Receptors were obtained from a man aged 18 to 30 who had mild COVID-19 (a few samples of this study predate the infection). Cell type and time point are not known. CDR3s include the opening cysteine and the closing phenylalanine or tryptophan. A D gene is named only where the DNA matches it firmly. Expanded clones get a size class; other rows say once, few or many, or leave the size out.

v_gene	d_gene	abundance	j_gene	CDR3aa	CDR3nt
TRBV20-1	TRBD1	many	TRBJ2-3	CSAIGQGKGSTDTQYF	TGCAGTGCTATCGGACAGGGCAAGGGTAGCACAGATACGCAGTATTTT
TRBV6-5	-	few	TRBJ2-3	CASHSSTDTQYF	TGTGCCAGTCACAGCAGCACAGATACGCAGTATTTT
TRBV7-2	-	-	TRBJ2-1	CASSDSLSSYNEQFF	TGTGCCAGCAGTGACAGTTTAAGCTCCTACAATGAGCAGTTCTTC
TRBV11-2	TRBD1	few	TRBJ2-7	CASSWDVSGQGHEQYF	TGTGCCAGCAGCTGGGATGTCTCGGGACAGGGTCACGAGCAGTACTTC
TRBV6-6	-	-	TRBJ2-7	CASSYSSHSSYEQYF	TGTGCCAGCAGTTACTCGTCCCACTCATCCTACGAGCAGTACTTC
TRBV28	-	-	TRBJ1-2	CASSGFNYGYTF	TGTGCCAGCAGCGGCTTTAACTATGGCTACACCTTC
TRBV5-1	-	few	TRBJ1-4	CASSFWQTSEKLFF	TGCGCCAGCAGCTTTTGGCAGACTTCTGAAAAACTGTTTTTT
TRBV9	-	-	TRBJ2-7	CASSVGSAFYEQYF	TGTGCCAGCAGCGTAGGGTCAGCCTTCTACGAGCAGTACTTC
TRBV7-9	-	few	TRBJ1-2	CASSGEHTF	TGTGCCAGCAGCGGGGAGCACACCTTC
TRBV7-2	TRBD1	few	TRBJ2-7	CASSLMGQGALYEQYF	TGTGCCAGCAGCTTAATGGGACAGGGGGCACTGTACGAGCAGTACTTC
TRBV20-1	-	few	TRBJ2-5	CSAREPAVGQETQYF	TGCAGTGCTAGAGAGCCAGCGGTGGGTCAAGAGACCCAGTACTTC
TRBV7-9	-	many	TRBJ2-3	CASSSGTSTDTQYF	TGTGCCAGCAGCTCCGGGACTAGCACAGATACGCAGTATTTT
TRBV18	TRBD1	-	TRBJ2-5	CASSPRTGVSQETQYF	TGTGCCAGCTCACCACGGACAGGGGTTTCCCAAGAGACCCAGTACTTC
TRBV5-1	TRBD2	few	TRBJ2-2	CASSPRTSGGAPGELFF	TGCGCCAGCAGCCCAAGGACTAGCGGGGGGGCCCCCGGGGAGCTGTTTTTT
TRBV5-1	TRBD1	many	TRBJ2-4	CASSTMGQGQNIQYF	TGCGCCAGCAGCACCATGGGACAGGGGCAAAACATTCAGTACTTC
TRBV4-2	-	once	TRBJ2-5	CASSQDIETQYF	TGTGCCAGCAGCCAAGATATTGAGACCCAGTACTTC
TRBV5-1	-	-	TRBJ1-2	CASSLGRSDGYTF	TGCGCCAGCAGCCTCGGACGAAGCGACGGCTACACCTTC